This TCR beta chain was found in a study of T cells in Graves' hyperthyroidism and ophthalmopathy. General study findings and limits: Expanded thyroid clonotypes (above 0.001) were mostly also found in blood.

V was clipped by 5 bases and J by 3 bases; unmatched bases: 9. Germline V CDR1 and CDR2: SEHNR, FQNEAQ (reference sequence). The CDR3 contains 15 residues. If no ophthalmopathy progression occurred within 18 months, Graves' hyperthyroidism was stable. Turning to this clonotype: Its antigen is not identified.

Authors of the study amplified TCR beta CDR3 regions from RNA transcripts. The primer set for the first-round RT-PCR of the TCR CDR3 was HTBI. TCRdb redid the calling of the multiplex PCR reads with MiXCR, one entry per CDR3 protein. The sample lists 600,000 or so distinct CDR3 sequences, roughly 50% occurring once. The sequenced sample was peripheral blood or thyroid tissue (not recorded which). V and J are TRBV7-9 and TRBJ2-7, with 8 bases matching TRBD2. The receptor's source is a woman under 30 with Graves' hyperthyroidism. DNA for the CDR3: TGTGCCAGCAGCGGGACCGGGACTAGACGCTACGAGCAGTACTTC. This gives the protein CASSGTGTRRYEQYF.